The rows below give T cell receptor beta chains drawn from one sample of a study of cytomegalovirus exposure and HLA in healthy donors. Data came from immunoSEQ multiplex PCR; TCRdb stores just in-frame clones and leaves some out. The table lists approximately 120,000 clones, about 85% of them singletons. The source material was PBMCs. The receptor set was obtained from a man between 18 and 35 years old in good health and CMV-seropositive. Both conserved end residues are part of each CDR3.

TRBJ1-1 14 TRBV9 CASSVAASNTEAFF
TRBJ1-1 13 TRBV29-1 CSVEVSGGTEAFF
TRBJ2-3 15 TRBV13 CASSLTSARTDTQYF
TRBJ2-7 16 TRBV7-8 CASSLAAGLSSYEQYF
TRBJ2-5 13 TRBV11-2 CASSLVGGETQYF
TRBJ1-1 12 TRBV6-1 CAEGATNTEAFF
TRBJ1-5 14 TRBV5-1 CASSPQGRDQPQHF
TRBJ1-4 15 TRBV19 CASSKNRVGIEKLFF
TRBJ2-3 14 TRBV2 CASSPDYYTDTQYF
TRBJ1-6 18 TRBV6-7 CASRPGQGFSSYNSPLHF
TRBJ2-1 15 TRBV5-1 CASRTGIAGDNEQFF
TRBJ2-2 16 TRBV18 CASSPQQGADTGELFF
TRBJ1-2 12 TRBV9 CASTTGSDGYTF
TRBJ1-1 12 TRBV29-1 CSVRQGDTEAFF
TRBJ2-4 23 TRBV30 CAWSVLWASGRSRSLFDKNIQYF
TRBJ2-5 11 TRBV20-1 CSASVREEEYF
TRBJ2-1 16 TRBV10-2 CASSDPRKPSYNEQFF
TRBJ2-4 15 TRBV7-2 CASSPPGETKNIQYF
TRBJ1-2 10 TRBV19 CATWGDGYTF
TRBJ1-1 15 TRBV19 CASSISGQGNTEAFF
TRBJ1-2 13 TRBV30 CAWSVQRQSGYTF
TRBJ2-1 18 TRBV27 CASGSSSGLAGVTGKQFF
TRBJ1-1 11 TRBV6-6 CASSSDSEAFF
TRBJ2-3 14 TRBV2 CASSRLADTDTQYF
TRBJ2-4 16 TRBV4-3 CASSQSFSGDKNIQYF
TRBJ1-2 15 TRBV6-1 CASRAGGLANYGYTF